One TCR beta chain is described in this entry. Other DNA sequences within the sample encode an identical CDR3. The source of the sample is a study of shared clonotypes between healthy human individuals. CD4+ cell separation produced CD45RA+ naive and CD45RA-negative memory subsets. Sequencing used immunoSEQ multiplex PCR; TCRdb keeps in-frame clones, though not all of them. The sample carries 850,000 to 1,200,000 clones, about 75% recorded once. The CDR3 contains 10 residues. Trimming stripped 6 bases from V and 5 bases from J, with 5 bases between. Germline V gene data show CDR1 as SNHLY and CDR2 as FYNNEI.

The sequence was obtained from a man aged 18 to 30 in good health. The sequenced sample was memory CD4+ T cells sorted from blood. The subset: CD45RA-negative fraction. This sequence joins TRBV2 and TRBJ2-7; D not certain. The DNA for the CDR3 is TGTGCCAGCAGCGGTAACGAGCAGTACTTC. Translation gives CASSGNEQYF.